Presented here are 32 T cell receptor beta chains from one specimen sequenced in a study of identical twins. One entry per CDR3 protein, called by TCRdb with MiXCR from the 5' RACE reads. The sample contains 450,000 or so distinct CDR3 sequences, roughly 26% of which appear only once. This sample also belongs to another study, concerning T cells expressing NK-cell markers.

The sample taken for sequencing was CD4+ T cells sorted from blood. Receptors originate from a woman aged 18-29 years in good health.

The chain links TRBV5-1 to TRBJ2-3; 10 positions match TRBD2. Unmatched junction bases numbered 7, after V lost 7 bases and J lost 2 bases. CDR3 length equals 15 residues. The V gene's germline CDR1 is SGHRS and CDR2 YFSETQ. The CDR3: CASGVLAGITDTQYF. DNA of the CDR3: TGCGCCAGCGGTGTACTAGCGGGAATCACAGATACGCAGTATTTT.

This clonotype was found a few times. This chain uses TRBV5-1 with TRBJ2-2; D is perhaps TRBD2 (5 bases). The CDR3 extends over 17 amino acids. The germline V gene has CDR1 SGHRS and CDR2 YFSETQ. The germline V and J ends were trimmed by 5 bases and 0 bases, with 17 bases remaining between them. CDR3 DNA sequence: TGCGCCAGCAGACTTATTGGAGGAGACACGAACACCGGGGAGCTGTTTTTT. Its protein product is CASRLIGGDTNTGELFF.

This chain connects TRBV12-3 or TRBV12-4 to TRBJ2-3; TRBD1 is a possible D gene (6 bases). Trimming removed 8 bases at V and 8 bases at J, with 23 bases between. The CDR3 length is 15 residues. CDR3 nucleotides: TGTGCCAGCGTTTTGGGGGCCTCTGGCACACGTACGCAGTATTTT. Encoded protein: CASVLGASGTRTQYF.

The V call is TRBV7-8, the J call TRBJ2-7; 7 bases fit TRBD1. Trimming cost V 3 bases and J 9 bases; bases outside gene matches: 5. Germline CDR1 and CDR2: SGHVS and FQNEAQ. The CDR3 consists of 12 residues. The CDR3: CASSFDRDGQYF. The CDR3 DNA is TGTGCCAGCAGCTTTGACAGGGACGGGCAGTACTTC.

This clonotype was detected only a few times. The chain is built from TRBV10-3 and TRBJ2-1; D may be TRBD2 (5 bases). V gave up 9 bases and J gave up 5 bases, with 8 bases separating them. The CDR3 extends over 11 amino acids. Germline lookup yields CDR1 ENHRY and CDR2 SYGVKD. The CDR3 protein is CAISGNNEQFF. The CDR3 nucleotides are TGTGCCATAAGCGGAAACAATGAGCAGTTCTTC.

The chain combines TRBV6-5 with TRBJ2-5; 9 nucleotides match TRBD1. V lost 0 bases, J lost 1 base, and 3 bases stayed unmatched. The CDR3 loop spans 16 amino acids. The germline V gene encodes CDR1 MNHEY and CDR2 SVGAGI. CDR3 sequence: CASSYSGTGRQETQYF. As DNA, the CDR3 is TGTGCCAGCAGTTACTCCGGGACAGGGCGCCAAGAGACCCAGTACTTC.

This clonotype was observed many times. DNA for the CDR3: TGTGCCACGGGGGGCAGGGAGGATGAAGCTTTCTTT. Its protein product is CATGGREDEAFF. The V call is TRBV6-2 or TRBV6-3, the J call TRBJ1-1, with D possibly being TRBD1 (6 bases). V lost 10 bases and J lost 7, with 16 bases in between. CDR1 is MNHEY, CDR2 SVGEGT, per germline. The CDR3 sequence is 12 residues long.

The chain links TRBV5-1 to TRBJ1-4; no clear D gene. The CDR3 runs to 13 residues. Germline V lookup: CDR1 SGHRS, CDR2 YFSETQ. With 4 bases removed from V and 3 bases from J, the gap between germline ends came to 7 bases. The CDR3 region is CASSPDPNEKLFF. The CDR3 DNA reads TGCGCCAGCAGCCCGGACCCTAATGAAAAACTGTTTTTT.

This clonotype was counted a few times. The chain couples TRBV5-1 to TRBJ1-4; TRBD1 matches at 8 bases. V shed 4 bases, J shed 8 bases, and the junction held 7 bases outside the gene matches. CDR1 and CDR2 (germline): SGHRS, YFSETQ. This CDR3 spans 14 amino acids. CDR3 sequence reads: CASSVRGQGEKLFF. The CDR3 DNA reads as TGCGCCAGCAGCGTCAGGGGGCAGGGCGAAAAACTGTTTTTT.

As DNA, the CDR3 is TGCAGTGCACCCCCCCCAGGTAGCACAGATACGCAGTATTTT. Residues: CSAPPPGSTDTQYF. This chain uses TRBV20-1 with TRBJ2-3, with D uncertain. V was pared by 6 bases and J by 0 bases, with 13 bases between. The CDR3 contains 14 residues. Germline values: CDR1 DFQATT, CDR2 SNEGSKA (reference sequence).

The table lists this clonotype with a few counts. The rearrangement uses TRBV24-1 and TRBJ1-2; 7 bases match TRBD1. V gave up 7 bases and J gave up 2 bases; unmatched junction bases: 6. The germline CDR1 and CDR2 sequences are KGHDR and SFDVKD. This CDR3 is built from 14 residues. The CDR3 loop reads CATSDRAVNYGYTF. CDR3 DNA sequence: TGTGCCACCAGCGACAGGGCGGTAAACTATGGCTACACCTTC.

The V and J genes are TRBV7-9 and TRBJ2-7; 12 nucleotides line up with TRBD1. The CDR3 covers 14 residues. Germline CDR1 SEHNR, CDR2 FQNEAQ (reference sequence). V shed 7 bases and J 4 bases; nucleotides not matched to a gene: 5. The CDR3 loop reads CASTPGQGAYEQYF. The CDR3 DNA is TGTGCCAGCACCCCGGGACAGGGGGCTTACGAGCAGTACTTC.

The chain has TRBV7-3 and TRBJ2-7; D might be TRBD1 (5 bases). This CDR3 comprises 14 residues. Trimming cost V 4 bases and J 5 bases, with 15 bases left between them. Germline values: CDR1 SGHTA, CDR2 FQGTGA. The CDR3 sequence: CASSSQGDSDEQYF. The CDR3 nucleotides are TGTGCCAGCAGCTCCCAGGGTGACAGCGACGAGCAGTACTTC.

There are a few counts of this clonotype. The chain combines TRBV19 with TRBJ2-7; D is perhaps TRBD1 (6 bases). The germline gives CDR1 LNHDA, CDR2 SQIVND (reference sequence). The CDR3 runs 12 residues. Deletions cut 7 bases from V and 2 bases from J, with 9 bases between. The CDR3 region has the DNA TGTGCCAGTAAGGACAGAGCCTACGAGCAGTACTTC. It yields the protein CASKDRAYEQYF. Full variable domain (rest looked up from reference TRBV19 and TRBJ2-7): DGGITQSPKYLFRKEGQNVTLSCEQNLNHDAMYWYRQDPGQGLRLIYYSQIVNDFQKGDIAEGYSVSREKKESFPLTVTSAQKNPTAFYLCASKDRAYEQYFGPGTRLTVT.

The V gene is TRBV12-3 or TRBV12-4, the J gene TRBJ1-1; D remains ambiguous. The V end lost 6 bases, the J end lost 1 base, and 9 bases lay between the germline ends. The CDR3 length is 13 residues. The CDR3 sequence: CASSRRTNTEAFF. The CDR3 DNA follows: TGTGCCAGCAGCAGACGGACGAACACTGAAGCTTTCTTT.

This clonotype has just one count. The J gene is TRBJ2-7, the V gene TRBV6-1; 9 bases map to TRBD1. The CDR3 extends over 14 amino acids. Germline V CDR1 and CDR2: MNHNS, SASEGT. With V trimmed by 6 bases and J by 5 bases, 8 bases remained unmatched. The DNA for the CDR3 is TGTGCCAGCAGCCCGGGACAGGGAAACCACGAGCAGTACTTC. Residues: CASSPGQGNHEQYF.

This chain links TRBV12-3 or TRBV12-4 with TRBJ2-1; no clear D. The CDR3 length is 13 residues. Trimming removed 3 bases from V and 10 bases from J, with 13 bases in between. The CDR3 sequence is CASSFGPQREQFF. CDR3 coding DNA: TGTGCCAGCAGTTTTGGGCCTCAGAGGGAGCAGTTCTTC.

CDR3 loop: CAIGASDNPGNEQFF. CDR3 bases: TGTGCCATCGGGGCTTCCGACAACCCCGGCAATGAGCAGTTCTTC. V and J are TRBV10-3 and TRBJ2-1, with TRBD1 as a possible D gene (5 bases). Germline V gives CDR1 ENHRY, CDR2 SYGVKD. Trimming removed 8 bases at V and 6 bases at J, with 20 bases between. This CDR3 region has 15 residues.

The V call is TRBV10-3, the J call TRBJ2-1; 7 bases are shared with TRBD1. V lost 4 bases, J lost 0 bases, and 3 bases stayed unmatched. The CDR3 loop spans 15 amino acids. In germline, CDR1 is ENHRY, CDR2 SYGVKD. This chain's CDR3 is CAISVRQGSYNEQFF. CDR3 bases: TGTGCCATCAGTGTTAGACAGGGCTCCTACAATGAGCAGTTCTTC.

This clonotype was picked up many times. The gene calls are TRBV6-5 and TRBJ2-1; 7 bases agree with TRBD1. CDR3 length: 15 amino acids. Trimming cost V 6 bases and J 1 base; bases outside gene matches: 6. Germline V gives CDR1 MNHEY, CDR2 SVGAGI. The CDR3 bases are TGTGCCAGCAGCCCCGGGACAGTATCCTACAATGAGCAGTTCTTC. Protein product: CASSPGTVSYNEQFF.

This chain links TRBV12-3 or TRBV12-4 with TRBJ2-7; D might be TRBD1 or TRBD2, each matching 5 bases. Trimming took 7 bases from V and 0 from J, leaving 13 bases between them. The CDR3 covers 14 residues. The CDR3 protein is CASTLGVSSYEQYF. CDR3 DNA sequence: TGTGCCAGCACCTTGGGGGTTAGCTCCTACGAGCAGTACTTC.

A few counts support this clonotype. The chain recombines TRBV12-3 or TRBV12-4 with TRBJ1-2; D perhaps matches TRBD1 (6 bases). CDR3 size: 13 residues. Trimming stripped 6 bases from V and 6 bases from J, with 14 bases between. CDR3 sequence: CASSPTGHHGYTF. CDR3 DNA: TGTGCCAGCAGCCCAACAGGGCACCATGGCTACACCTTC.

The V call is TRBV4-3, the J call TRBJ2-3, with a tentative D call TRBD2 (6 bases). The CDR3 is 17 residues long. Germline V CDR1 and CDR2: LGHNA, YSLEER. V was pared by 1 base and J by 2 bases, with 16 bases between. In DNA, the CDR3 is TGCGCCAGCAGCCAAGCTAAAGTGGGCGGGGCCACAGATACGCAGTATTTT. This translates into CASSQAKVGGATDTQYF.

This clonotype has just a few counts. This chain links TRBV20-1 with TRBJ2-2, with a possible D match to TRBD2 (5 bases). The CDR3 is 14 residues long. Trimming took 0 bases from V and 5 from J, leaving 10 bases between them. Germline loops: CDR1 DFQATT, CDR2 SNEGSKA (reference sequence). DNA of the CDR3: TGCAGTGCTAGAGAGACGGGGATGACCGGGGAGCTGTTTTTT. This encodes CSARETGMTGELFF.

The V gene is TRBV12-3 or TRBV12-4, the J gene TRBJ2-1, with TRBD2 matching over 9 bases. This CDR3 has 13 residues. Losses at the gene ends were 1 base for V and 12 bases for J; bases not matched to a gene: 4. The CDR3 nucleotides read TGTGCCAGCAGTTTAGAGGCGGGGGGGGTGCAGTTCTTC. Its translation: CASSLEAGGVQFF.

About this clonotype itself: At one boundary the junction diverges from the germline segment, which might be a read error. This chain uses TRBV29-1 with TRBJ1-1; weak D call: TRBD1 (6 bases). CDR1 and CDR2 from the germline V gene are SQVTM and ANQGSEA. The CDR3 is made up of 13 amino acids. The chain's CDR3 is CSVGASRDTEAFF. CDR3 DNA: TGCAGCGTTGGAGCTAGCCGGGACACGGAAGCTTTCTTT.

Only a few counts were recorded for this clonotype. V gene TRBV20-1 combines with J gene TRBJ2-7, with 7 bases lining up with TRBD1. CDR3 length: 12 residues. Looked up from germline, CDR1 is DFQATT and CDR2 is SNEGSKA (reference sequence). V was clipped by 3 bases and J by 5 bases; unmatched bases: 4. The CDR3 nucleotides read TGCAGTGCTAGCGAGACAGGGAACGAGCAGTACTTC. It specifies CSASETGNEQYF.

This clonotype was picked up a small number of times. V gene TRBV18 combines with J gene TRBJ2-7; D might be TRBD1 (6 bases). The V end was cut by 3 bases, the J end by 2 bases, with 8 bases between. Germline CDR1 reads KGHSH; CDR2 reads LQKENI. CDR3 size: 13 residues. This CDR3 reads CASSPYRAYEQYF. The CDR3 DNA sequence: TGTGCCAGCTCACCTTACAGGGCCTACGAGCAGTACTTC.

V usage is TRBV20-1 and J usage is TRBJ2-2; tentative D call: TRBD2 (7 bases). Trimming left V 2 bases short and J 3 bases short, with 13 bases between. The CDR3 runs 15 residues. CDR1 and CDR2 (germline): DFQATT, SNEGSKA (reference sequence). CDR3 sequence: CSARPGGSDTGELFF. CDR3 coding DNA: TGCAGTGCTAGACCGGGGGGCAGTGACACCGGGGAGCTGTTTTTT.

This sequence joins TRBV7-2 and TRBJ1-4; unclear D gene. The CDR3 has 14 amino acids. Germline V CDR1 and CDR2: SGHTA, FQGNSA. Trimming left V 6 bases short and J 0 bases short, with 8 bases between. This chain's CDR3 is CASSTTATNEKLFF. The CDR3 DNA is TGTGCCAGCAGTACGACGGCAACTAATGAAAAACTGTTTTTT.

This clonotype was found a few times. The rearrangement links TRBV3-1 to TRBJ2-1; D might be TRBD2 (7 bases). The V end lost 0 bases, the J end lost 6 bases, and 12 bases lay between the germline ends. CDR3 length: 15 amino acids. The germline CDR1 and CDR2 sequences are LGHDT and YNNKEL (reference sequence). DNA for the CDR3: TGTGCCAGCAGCCAAGACGGGGGGCTGATCAATGAGCAGTTCTTC. Protein product: CASSQDGGLINEQFF.

This sequence joins TRBV12-3 or TRBV12-4 and TRBJ1-2, with TRBD1 matching 7 bases. V lost 5 bases to trimming and J lost 6 bases; unmatched junction nucleotides: 12. The CDR3 consists of 15 residues. CDR3 in DNA: TGTGCCAGCAGTCAAGGGCCCGGAGGGGGCCATGGCTACACCTTC. Amino acid sequence: CASSQGPGGGHGYTF.